This T cell receptor (beta chain) is drawn from a study of blood T cells in healthy people across ages. This clonotype was counted between two and nine times. This CDR3 has 15 residues. Trimming cost V 5 bases and J 2 bases, with 13 bases left between them. Germline CDR1 and CDR2: MGHDK and SYGVNS. Next came a second PCR, run for roughly 7 to 12 cycles, which used a sample-barcoded 5' primer along with a J-beta primer mix. One entry per CDR3 protein results from TCRdb running MiXCR on the 5' RACE reads. The sample lists about 510,000 distinct CDR3 sequences, 27% seen once, with 3.6% in the top ten. This sample also belongs to another study, concerning T cells of mothers and their children.

This clonotype was sampled from a boy between 2 and 10 years old in good health. J is TRBJ1-3 and V is TRBV25-1; TRBD1 might be the D (6 bases). Sequencing was performed on blood. In DNA, the CDR3 is TGTGCCAGCAGTCAAACAGGGATGGCTGGAAACACCATATATTTT. Its protein is CASSQTGMAGNTIYF.